What follows are 17 T cell receptor beta chains derived from one specimen sequenced in a study of human T cells and chemical hapten exposure. Extraction of total RNA was performed on unfractionated whole blood. MiXCR, applied by TCRdb to the 5' RACE reads, yields one record per CDR3 protein. Of 95,000 to 120,000 distinct CDR3 sequences listed, approximately 20% were seen once; the top ten hold roughly 3.1%. Every receptor here comes from a human donor in good health.

The chain recombines TRBV2 with TRBJ1-4; 8 bases align to TRBD1. Trimming cost V 5 bases and J 7 bases; bases outside gene matches: 12. The CDR3 length is 16 residues. From germline, CDR1 is SNHLY and CDR2 FYNNEI. CDR3 amino acids: CASSRLPGTGGEKLFF. For the CDR3, the DNA is TGTGCCAGCAGTAGGCTTCCCGGGACAGGAGGTGAAAAACTGTTTTTT.

This sequence joins TRBV6-1 and TRBJ2-4; TRBD1 matches 10 bases. The length of the CDR3 is 17 residues. Germline V gene lookup returns CDR1 MNHNS and CDR2 SASEGT. V dropped 7 bases and J dropped 0; count of bases not matched to a gene: 9. DNA for the CDR3: TGTGCCAGCAAATTAGAAGGGACAGGGGAAGCCAAAAACATTCAGTACTTC. Translation: CASKLEGTGEAKNIQYF.

CDR3 residues: CASSPNALLEQFF. In DNA, the CDR3 is TGTGCCAGCAGTCCAAATGCTCTCCTTGAGCAGTTCTTC. V gene TRBV7-2 combines with J gene TRBJ2-1; D ambiguous. The V end was cut by 6 bases, the J end by 9 bases, with 15 bases between. Germline CDR1 and CDR2: SGHTA and FQGNSA. The CDR3 is 13 amino acids.

This clonotype was picked up a small number of times. The rearrangement joins TRBV27 to TRBJ2-3, with unresolved D. The CDR3 sequence is 16 residues long. Germline V gene lookup returns CDR1 MNHEY and CDR2 SMNVEV (reference sequence). With 1 base removed from V and 0 bases from J, the gap between germline ends came to 11 bases. The chain's CDR3 is CASSLLGIHSTDTQYF. Written as DNA, the CDR3 is TGTGCCAGCAGTTTATTAGGGATCCATAGCACAGATACGCAGTATTTT.

The chain employs TRBV7-3 and TRBJ2-6; a weak D match, TRBD2 (5 bases). The CDR3 length is 18 residues. The germline CDR1 and CDR2 sequences are SGHTA and FQGTGA. Trimming shortened V by 2 bases and J by 1 base, and 15 bases separated the two germline ends. CDR3 region: CASSLDRLTDSGANVLTF. The CDR3 DNA sequence: TGTGCCAGCAGCTTAGATAGACTAACAGATTCTGGGGCCAACGTCCTGACTTTC.

The DNA of the CDR3 is TGTGCCAGCAACACAGGGTTGTCACCCCTCCACTTT. Residues: CASNTGLSPLHF. This chain uses TRBV6-5 with TRBJ1-6; perhaps TRBD1 as D (6 bases). The CDR3 has 12 residues. The V and J ends lost 7 bases and 10 bases respectively, with 11 bases between them. Germline V gene sequence: CDR1 MNHEY, CDR2 SVGAGI.

J is TRBJ2-1 and V is TRBV3-1; 10 nucleotides match TRBD2. V shed 1 base and J 8 bases; nucleotides not matched to a gene: 11. The CDR3 sequence is 17 residues long. Germline V gives CDR1 LGHDT, CDR2 YNNKEL (reference sequence). CDR3 in DNA: TGTGCCAGCAGCCAAGGAGGGCTAGCGGGAGTCGGGGATGAGCAGTTCTTC. Encoded protein: CASSQGGLAGVGDEQFF.

In its sample, this clonotype was seen many times. One end of the junction does not line up with germline, which may come from a read error. This chain's CDR3 is CASSASGTFSHEQYF. DNA of the CDR3: TGTGCCAGCAGCGCGTCCGGGACATTCTCCCACGAGCAGTACTTC. This rearrangement joins TRBV7-9 to TRBJ2-7, with a possible D match to TRBD1 (6 bases). The germline CDR1 and CDR2 sequences are SEHNR and FQNEAQ (reference sequence). The length of the CDR3 is 15 residues.

This clonotype was counted between two and nine times. The gene calls are TRBV28 and TRBJ1-1, with 10 bases matching TRBD1. The CDR3 runs 17 residues. The V segment lost 4 bases and the J segment 3 bases; nucleotides outside the gene matches: 11. CDR1 MDHEN and CDR2 SYDVKM come from the germline V gene. Here the CDR3 DNA reads TGTGCCAGCAGTTGTAGGGACAGGGGTCGATGCCACACTGAAGCTTTCTTT. Its translation: CASSCRDRGRCHTEAFF.

This clonotype showed up just a few times. This chain connects TRBV18 to TRBJ1-5; 10 bases line up with TRBD1. The CDR3 is made up of 16 amino acids. Germline CDR1 reads KGHSH; CDR2 reads LQKENI. The trim removed 4 bases at V and 5 bases at J, leaving 8 bases unmatched. The CDR3 coding sequence is TGTGCCAGCTCACTAAGACAGGGGGCGGATGATCAGCCCCAGCATTTT. It translates to CASSLRQGADDQPQHF.

This chain joins TRBV29-1 and TRBJ2-5; TRBD1 matches 7 bases. Germline CDR1 SQVTM, CDR2 ANQGSEA. There are 14 residues in the CDR3. V trimming: 5 bases; J trimming: 2 bases; junction bases outside the gene matches: 8. CDR3 nucleotide sequence: TGCAGCGTTAGAGTGAGACAGGGTCAAGAGACCCAGTACTTC. Its translation: CSVRVRQGQETQYF. Full variable domain (outside the CDR3, taken from reference TRBV29-1 and TRBJ2-5): SAVISQKPSRDICQRGTSLTIQCQVDSQVTMMFWYRQQPGQSLTLIATANQGSEATYESGFVIDKFPISRPNLTFSTLTVSNMSPEDSSIYLCSVRVRQGQETQYFGPGTRLLVL.

The chain recombines TRBV9 with TRBJ1-1; tentatively, D is TRBD1 (5 bases). Deletions cut 0 bases from V and 1 base from J, with 10 bases between. The CDR3 contains 15 residues. Germline V gives CDR1 SGDLS, CDR2 YYNGEE. The CDR3 DNA follows: TGTGCCAGCAGCGTAGCTGGCAGGGCGAACACTGAAGCTTTCTTT. This codes for CASSVAGRANTEAFF.

This CDR3 is CASSQEVGQGGEKLFF. The CDR3 bases are TGCGCCAGCAGCCAAGAGGTTGGGCAGGGGGGAGAAAAACTGTTTTTT. The gene calls are TRBV4-1 and TRBJ1-4; 7 nucleotides match TRBD1. CDR1 is MGHRA and CDR2 is YSYEKL in the germline V gene. Unmatched junction bases numbered 9, after V lost 0 bases and J lost 8 bases. This CDR3 is built from 16 residues.

This clonotype is a singleton in its sample. The gene calls are TRBV19 and TRBJ2-7, with TRBD2 matching 7 bases. V lost 6 bases and J lost 6; bases outside the gene matches: 17. Looked up from germline, CDR1 is LNHDA and CDR2 is SQIVND (reference sequence). The CDR3 covers 16 residues. The CDR3 nucleotides are TGTGCCAGTAGCCTATCCTCCGGACTAGGGTCGGGCGAGCAGTACTTC. Protein: CASSLSSGLGSGEQYF.

The chain is built from TRBV6-5 and TRBJ1-6; TRBD1 is a possible D gene (6 bases). The CDR3 has 16 amino acids. Germline V gives CDR1 MNHEY, CDR2 SVGAGI. V gave up 5 bases and J gave up 7 bases, with 18 bases separating them. In DNA form, the CDR3 reads TGTGCCAGCAGTCGGGACATCGAGGGAGGGAATTCACCCCTCCACTTT. It specifies CASSRDIEGGNSPLHF.

This clonotype was recorded a few times. The chain combines TRBV13 with TRBJ2-1; TRBD1 agrees at 10 bases. Losses at the gene ends were 4 bases for V and 7 bases for J; bases not matched to a gene: 4. CDR3 length equals 14 residues. CDR1 and CDR2 (germline): PRHDT, FYEKMQ (reference sequence). The CDR3 reads CASSSRTGGNEQFF. Here the CDR3 DNA reads TGTGCCAGCAGCTCAAGGACAGGGGGAAATGAGCAGTTCTTC.

V usage is TRBV28 and J usage is TRBJ1-1; D remains ambiguous. The CDR3 contains 14 residues. Germline V gene lookup returns CDR1 MDHEN and CDR2 SYDVKM. Trimming removed 6 bases from V and 7 bases from J, with 18 bases in between. DNA of the CDR3: TGTGCCAGCAGCCTCCCTGGGTGGAATCTTGAAGCTTTCTTT. It is translated as CASSLPGWNLEAFF.